These 32 T cell receptor beta chains originate from one sample sequenced in a study of T cell responses to AZD1222 COVID-19 vaccine. Data came from immunoSEQ multiplex PCR; TCRdb stores just in-frame clones and leaves some out. Of approximately 150,000 clones listed, approximately 91% were seen once; the top ten hold 1% to 1.5%. The specimen comprised peripheral blood, sampled 28 days after the second AZD1222 dose. The source of these receptors is an adult who received the AZD1222 COVID-19 vaccine.

This chain links TRBV9 with TRBJ2-2, with D perhaps matching TRBD1 (6 bases). The germline V gene encodes CDR1 SGDLS and CDR2 YYNGEE. Trimming cost V 4 bases and J 4 bases, with 11 bases left between them. The CDR3 has 14 amino acids. CDR3 region: CASSSRTATGELFF. In nucleotides, the CDR3 is TGTGCCAGCAGCTCCCGGACAGCCACCGGGGAGCTGTTTTTT.

This clone was found once. The J gene is TRBJ1-2, the V gene TRBV28; 9 bases are shared with TRBD1. The CDR3 spans 16 residues. V trimming: 2 bases; J trimming: 0 bases; junction bases outside the gene matches: 4. The germline CDR1 and CDR2 sequences are MDHEN and SYDVKM. This CDR3 is CASSLTGGASNYGYTF. The CDR3 DNA reads as TGTGCCAGCAGTTTAACAGGGGGCGCTTCTAACTATGGCTACACCTTC.

The V call is TRBV7-9, the J call TRBJ2-2; D remains ambiguous. Trimming took 2 bases from V and 2 from J, leaving 6 bases between them. Germline CDR1 reads SEHNR; CDR2 reads FQNEAQ (reference sequence). The CDR3 totals 14 residues. CDR3 in DNA: TGTGCCAGCAGCTTATACTCCAACACCGGGGAGCTGTTTTTT. Amino acid sequence: CASSLYSNTGELFF.

The rearrangement links TRBV9 to TRBJ1-5, with D possibly TRBD1 on 6 matching bases. This CDR3 region has 14 residues. Trimming removed 3 bases at V and 6 bases at J, with 13 bases between. Germline CDR1 is SGDLS and CDR2 is YYNGEE. The CDR3 region is CASSAQGSGQPQHF. The CDR3 nucleotides are TGTGCCAGCAGCGCACAGGGATCGGGTCAGCCCCAGCATTTT.

The chain has TRBV11-2 and TRBJ2-4, with TRBD2 matching over 10 bases. J lost 7 bases, V lost 0 bases, and 9 bases had no gene match. CDR1 is SGHAT, CDR2 FQNNGV, per germline. The CDR3 sequence is 17 residues long. The CDR3 region is CASSLDRGSGGWNIQYF. CDR3 DNA: TGTGCCAGCAGCTTAGATCGCGGTAGCGGGGGGTGGAACATTCAGTACTTC.

The count of this clone is one. The chain carries TRBV5-6 and TRBJ1-1; D may be TRBD1 (5 bases). V gave up 0 bases and J gave up 4 bases, with 13 bases separating them. This CDR3 comprises 15 residues. CDR1 is SGHDT and CDR2 is YYEEEE in the germline V gene. In DNA, the CDR3 is TGTGCCAGCAGCTTGGTATGGGACGATGGCACTGAAGCTTTCTTT. Amino acids: CASSLVWDDGTEAFF.

CDR3: CASRPSGLNTGELFF. The CDR3 region has the DNA TGCGCCAGCAGGCCTAGCGGACTGAACACCGGGGAGCTGTTTTTT. V usage is TRBV5-1 and J usage is TRBJ2-2; TRBD2 agrees at 7 bases. In germline, CDR1 is SGHRS, CDR2 YFSETQ. There are 15 residues in the CDR3. The V and J ends lost 5 bases and 1 base, in that order; junction bases with no gene match: 5.

The chain combines TRBV28 with TRBJ1-1; 7 bases are a match to TRBD1. The V gene end was trimmed by 4 bases and the J gene end by 0 bases; junction bases not matched to a gene: 11. The germline CDR1 and CDR2 sequences are MDHEN and SYDVKM. The CDR3 covers 17 residues. The CDR3 nucleotides read TGTGCCAGCAGTTCGCCGGGACAGATTTTAATGAACACTGAAGCTTTCTTT. It yields the protein CASSSPGQILMNTEAFF.

The chain employs TRBV9 and TRBJ2-7, with D possibly TRBD1 on 5 matching bases. Trimming removed 6 bases from V and 7 bases from J, with 20 bases in between. Germline CDR1 SGDLS, CDR2 YYNGEE. This CDR3 is 14 amino acids long. The DNA for the CDR3 is TGTGCCAGCACCCCCACAGGTAGGGAAGGTGAGCAGTACTTC. It encodes CASTPTGREGEQYF.

The chain couples TRBV6-5 to TRBJ1-1, with TRBD1 as a possible D gene (6 bases). V was clipped by 2 bases and J by 6 bases, with 13 bases between them. The CDR3 has 14 amino acids. The germline gives CDR1 MNHEY, CDR2 SVGAGI. The CDR3 protein is CASSYQQGVSEAFF. The CDR3 coding sequence is TGTGCCAGCAGTTACCAACAGGGTGTTTCTGAAGCTTTCTTT.

Here the CDR3 DNA reads TGTGCCAGCTCTTTGTCGGGGGAACAAGGGCAGTACTTC. It specifies CASSLSGEQGQYF. The rearrangement uses TRBV9 and TRBJ2-7; tentatively, D is TRBD2 (6 bases). The CDR3 has 13 amino acids. The germline gives CDR1 SGDLS, CDR2 YYNGEE. Between the trimmed V and J ends, which lost 7 bases and 9 bases, there was a span of 20 bases.

The chain uses TRBV9 and TRBJ1-2; 8 nucleotides match TRBD1. This CDR3 is built from 15 residues. From germline, CDR1 is SGDLS and CDR2 YYNGEE. Trimming at V came to 0 bases and at J to 7 bases, leaving 8 bases not matched to a gene. The CDR3 DNA is TGTGCCAGCAGCGTAGGTCCCGGGACAGGCGGTGGCTACACCTTC. Residues: CASSVGPGTGGGYTF.

In this sample, this clone turned up once. The J gene is TRBJ1-5, the V gene TRBV3-1 (or the pseudogene TRBV3-2); the D gene is possibly TRBD1 (5 bases). The CDR3 consists of 18 residues. In germline, CDR1 is LGHDT, CDR2 YNNKEL (reference sequence). The V end lost 0 bases, the J end lost 0 bases, and 15 bases lay between the germline ends. CDR3 loop: CASSQDLGRGSSNQPQHF. DNA of the CDR3: TGTGCCAGCAGCCAAGATCTGGGGCGCGGGTCTAGCAATCAGCCCCAGCATTTT.

This chain joins TRBV11-2 and TRBJ2-1; D is undetermined. CDR1 is SGHAT, CDR2 FQNNGV, per germline. The V gene lost 5 bases and the J gene lost 4 bases, with 3 bases spanning the gap. There are 11 residues in the CDR3. CDR3 in DNA: TGTGCCAGCAGCCATTACAATGAGCAGTTCTTC. The encoded protein is CASSHYNEQFF.

The chain combines TRBV11-2 with TRBJ2-3, with D perhaps matching TRBD1 (5 bases). V lost 3 bases and J 5 bases, leaving 18 bases between the germline ends. Per the germline V gene, CDR1 is SGHAT and CDR2 is FQNNGV. This CDR3 is 16 amino acids long. CDR3 in amino acids: CASSFGRQGGIDTQYF. CDR3 bases: TGTGCCAGCAGCTTCGGTCGGCAGGGTGGAATAGATACGCAGTATTTT.

The V gene is TRBV7-2, the J gene TRBJ1-4; 10 bases fit TRBD1. CDR1 and CDR2 (germline): SGHTA, FQGNSA. V dropped 7 bases and J dropped 5; count of bases not matched to a gene: 7. This CDR3 is 15 amino acids long. CDR3 DNA sequence: TGTGCCAGCAACCCGACAGGGGGCGGAAATGAAAAACTGTTTTTT. It is translated as CASNPTGGGNEKLFF.

The chain recombines TRBV6-2 or TRBV6-3 with TRBJ2-3, with TRBD2 matching 10 bases. The V gene's germline CDR1 is MNHEY and CDR2 SVGEGT. The CDR3 consists of 16 residues. With V trimmed by 4 bases and J by 0 bases, 4 bases remained unmatched. The CDR3 protein is CASSLGLATSTDTQYF. The DNA for the CDR3 is TGTGCCAGCAGTTTGGGACTAGCGACTAGCACAGATACGCAGTATTTT.

V gene TRBV25-1 combines with J gene TRBJ2-2; a weak D match, TRBD2 (7 bases). Trimming pared 8 bases from V and 3 bases from J, leaving 22 bases between. Germline-derived CDR1 and CDR2 are MGHDK and SYGVNS. The CDR3 is 17 residues long. CDR3 region: CASYPIPRGADTGELFF. DNA for the CDR3: TGTGCCAGCTACCCAATTCCCCGGGGGGCGGACACCGGGGAGCTGTTTTTT.

The V gene is TRBV7-9, the J gene TRBJ1-5; D not certain. Between the trimmed V and J ends, which lost 5 bases and 8 bases, there was a span of 13 bases. The germline gives CDR1 SEHNR, CDR2 FQNEAQ (reference sequence). This CDR3 region has 13 residues. DNA of the CDR3: TGTGCCAGCAGCCAAGAAACTGGGGAGCCCCAGCATTTT. This gives the protein CASSQETGEPQHF. Full variable domain (rest looked up from reference TRBV7-9 and TRBJ1-5): DTGVSQNPRHKITKRGQNVTFRCDPISEHNRLYWYRQTLGQGPEFLTYFQNEAQLEKSRLLSDRFSAERPKGSFSTLEIQRTEQGDSAMYLCASSQETGEPQHFGDGTRLSIL.

The chain recombines TRBV11-3 with TRBJ2-7; 10 nucleotides line up with TRBD1. From germline, CDR1 is SGHNT and CDR2 YENEEA. The ends lost 3 bases at V and 7 bases at J; junction bases unmatched: 15. The CDR3 is made up of 17 amino acids. Here the CDR3 reads CASSLRPPGQGLIEQYF. DNA for the CDR3: TGTGCCAGCAGCTTGCGACCGCCGGGACAGGGGTTAATAGAGCAGTACTTC. The full variable domain, its missing parts supplied by reference TRBV11-3 and TRBJ2-7, is EAGVVQSPRYKIIEKKQPVAFWCNPISGHNTLYWYLQNLGQGPELLIRYENEEAVDDSQLPKDRFSAERLKGVDSTLKIQPAELGDSAVYLCASSLRPPGQGLIEQYFGPGTRLTVT.

This chain joins TRBV3-1 (or the pseudogene TRBV3-2) and TRBJ2-1, with 7 positions matching TRBD2. J gave up 0 bases and V 1 base, and 3 bases lay outside the gene matches. This CDR3 comprises 16 residues. Germline CDR1 reads LGHDT; CDR2 reads YNNKEL (reference sequence). CDR3 DNA sequence: TGTGCCAGCAGCCAAGCTAGCGGAGTCTCCTACAATGAGCAGTTCTTC. Protein product: CASSQASGVSYNEQFF.

V is TRBV3-1 (or the pseudogene TRBV3-2) and J is TRBJ2-1; D not resolved. Deletions cut 4 bases from V and 0 bases from J, with 13 bases between. The germline gives CDR1 LGHDT, CDR2 YNNKEL (reference sequence). CDR3 size: 16 residues. This CDR3 reads CASSPLGGSSYNEQFF. The CDR3 coding sequence is TGTGCCAGCAGCCCCTTAGGCGGAAGCTCCTACAATGAGCAGTTCTTC.

The V gene is TRBV2, the J gene TRBJ2-2; the match to TRBD2 covers 11 bases. Trimming cost V 8 bases and J 1 base; bases outside gene matches: 0. The CDR3 spans 14 residues. CDR1 and CDR2 (germline): SNHLY, FYNNEI. The CDR3 coding sequence is TGTGCCAGCGGACTAGCGGGGAACACCGGGGAGCTGTTTTTT. It is translated as CASGLAGNTGELFF.

The chain uses TRBV7-9 and TRBJ2-5; the D gene is possibly TRBD2 (5 bases). CDR1 is SEHNR, CDR2 FQNEAQ, per germline (reference sequence). The CDR3 extends over 12 amino acids. The chain's CDR3 is CAGKRIQETQYF. Written as DNA, the CDR3 is TGTGCGGGTAAGCGGATACAAGAGACCCAGTACTTC.

The chain combines TRBV11-3 with TRBJ2-2, with D tentatively TRBD1 or TRBD2 (5 bases each). The length of the CDR3 is 16 residues. The germline gives CDR1 SGHNT, CDR2 YENEEA. Trimming removed 1 base at V and 4 bases at J, with 13 bases between. The CDR3 region is CASSLGGDGATGELFF. The CDR3 bases are TGTGCCAGCAGCTTAGGAGGGGACGGGGCCACCGGGGAGCTGTTTTTT.

The genes are TRBV27 and TRBJ1-5; D not resolved. CDR3 length equals 12 residues. CDR1 and CDR2 from the germline V gene are MNHEY and SMNVEV (reference sequence). V was pared by 6 bases and J by 9 bases, with 12 bases between. Written as DNA, the CDR3 is TGTGCCAGCAGCTCAGCCGGGAGGCCCCAGCATTTT. This codes for CASSSAGRPQHF.

This rearrangement joins TRBV10-3 to TRBJ1-1; no reliable D call. Germline V lookup: CDR1 ENHRY, CDR2 SYGVKD. V shed 9 bases and J shed 3 bases, with 8 bases lying between them. The CDR3 consists of 11 residues. The CDR3 region is CAISGDTEAFF. The CDR3 bases are TGTGCCATTTCAGGAGACACTGAAGCTTTCTTT.

This clone was seen once. V usage is TRBV5-4 and J usage is TRBJ1-4; 9 bases are a match to TRBD1. V shed 4 bases and J 6 bases; nucleotides not matched to a gene: 10. The germline V gene has CDR1 SGHNT and CDR2 YYREEE (reference sequence). The CDR3 sequence is 16 residues long. The CDR3 coding sequence is TGTGCCAGCAGCAGGGGGACAGGGTCTGAGGATGAAAAACTGTTTTTT. Translation: CASSRGTGSEDEKLFF.

This sequence joins TRBV5-4 and TRBJ2-7; D is undetermined. The CDR3 is 15 residues long. With 1 base removed from V and 0 bases from J, the gap between germline ends came to 11 bases. Germline assignment: CDR1 SGHNT and CDR2 YYREEE (reference sequence). The CDR3 sequence is CASSLPAVSSYEQYF. In DNA form, the CDR3 reads TGTGCCAGCAGCTTGCCAGCCGTTAGCTCCTACGAGCAGTACTTC.

The chain is built from TRBV6-5 and TRBJ1-4, with a possible D match to TRBD1 (5 bases). This CDR3 is 16 amino acids long. Germline values: CDR1 MNHEY, CDR2 SVGAGI. Trimming stripped 0 bases from V and 8 bases from J, with 16 bases between. The DNA of the CDR3 is TGTGCCAGCAGTTACTCTCCGGGACTCCGAAAGGAAAAACTGTTTTTT. It specifies CASSYSPGLRKEKLFF.

The chain employs TRBV7-2 and TRBJ2-7, with D possibly called TRBD1 or TRBD2 (6 bases each). CDR3 length: 16 residues. Trimming left V 0 bases short and J 2 bases short, with 14 bases between. Per germline, CDR1 SGHTA and CDR2 FQGNSA. CDR3 nucleotides: TGTGCCAGCAGCTTAGCGGTACGGGGGCAGCCCTACGAGCAGTACTTC. This gives the protein CASSLAVRGQPYEQYF.

This clone was detected a few times. The chain employs TRBV7-8 and TRBJ2-2; maybe TRBD2 (6 bases). CDR3 size: 16 residues. V was clipped by 0 bases and J by 5 bases, with 13 bases between them. The germline gives CDR1 SGHVS, CDR2 FQNEAQ. The CDR3 reads CASSLAGRGPTGELFF. CDR3 coding DNA: TGTGCCAGCAGCTTAGCGGGGCGGGGACCGACCGGGGAGCTGTTTTTT.